This T cell receptor (beta chain) was observed in a study of cytomegalovirus exposure and HLA in healthy donors. Findings and caveats of the study: A missense DCLRE1C variant was associated with V- and J-gene trimming of TCR beta chains in a later analysis, and an independent cohort replicated the association.

V lost 0 bases, J lost 6 bases, and 20 bases lay in between. Germline assignment: CDR1 LGHNA and CDR2 YNFKEQ. This CDR3 region has 17 residues. The primer mix had 60 Vbeta and 13 Jbeta primers. Sequencing used immunoSEQ multiplex PCR; TCRdb keeps in-frame clones, though not all of them. Of some 190,000 clones in the sample, 87% are singletons; the top ten hold over 1%. For this clone: The antigen is unknown.

This chain joins TRBV4-2 and TRBJ1-1, with D possibly TRBD1 on 6 matching bases. The sequence was collected from a man aged 30 to 39 in good health and CMV-seronegative. The material sequenced was PBMCs. The CDR3 here is CASSQEGQGPLGAEAFF. For the CDR3, the DNA is TGTGCCAGCAGCCAAGAGGGACAAGGCCCCTTGGGGGCTGAAGCTTTCTTT.